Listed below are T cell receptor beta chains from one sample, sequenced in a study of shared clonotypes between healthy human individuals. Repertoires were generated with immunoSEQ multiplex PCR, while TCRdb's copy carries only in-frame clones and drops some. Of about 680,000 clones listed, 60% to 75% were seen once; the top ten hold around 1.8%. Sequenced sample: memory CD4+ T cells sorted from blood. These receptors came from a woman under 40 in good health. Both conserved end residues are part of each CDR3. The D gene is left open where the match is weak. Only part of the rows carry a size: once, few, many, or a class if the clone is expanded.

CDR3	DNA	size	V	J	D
CASSHGSTQYF	TGCGCCAGCAGCCATGGGAGTACCCAGTACTTC	once	TRBV5-1	TRBJ2-5	NA
CASSQGWGGGNNEQFF	TGCGCCAGCAGCCAAGGGTGGGGCGGGGGAAACAATGAGCAGTTCTTC	NA	TRBV4-1	TRBJ2-1	TRBD2
CASRGSRNTEAFF	TGTGCCAGCAGGGGCAGTCGTAACACTGAAGCTTTCTTT	once	TRBV27	TRBJ1-1	NA
CASSERRPEGLAGGEQYF	TGCGCCAGCAGTGAGAGGCGCCCGGAGGGACTAGCGGGAGGCGAGCAGTACTTC	NA	TRBV10-1	TRBJ2-7	TRBD2
CSAPMDTEAFF	TGCAGTGCCCCTATGGACACTGAAGCTTTCTTT	NA	TRBV20-1	TRBJ1-1	NA
CASSQLAGGTYEQYF	TGCGCCAGCAGCCAACTAGCGGGAGGAACCTACGAGCAGTACTTC	NA	TRBV4-1	TRBJ2-7	TRBD2
CASSPNTYEQYF	TGTGCCAGCTCACCAAACACCTACGAGCAGTACTTC	NA	TRBV18	TRBJ2-7	NA
CASSQVMSSYEQYF	TGTGCCAGCAGCCAAGTAATGAGTTCCTACGAGCAGTACTTC	NA	TRBV14	TRBJ2-7	NA
CASSHGREETQYF	TGTGCCAGCTCACACGGACGGGAAGAGACCCAGTACTTC	NA	TRBV18	TRBJ2-5	NA
CASSSSQGYEQYF	TGTGCCAGCAGTTCATCACAGGGGTACGAGCAGTACTTC	NA	TRBV27	TRBJ2-7	TRBD1
CATSRAGTRIIGEQFF	TGTGCCACCAGCAGAGCCGGGACTAGGATAATTGGTGAGCAGTTCTTC	NA	TRBV15	TRBJ2-1	TRBD2
CASSDGRLGGNQPQHF	TGTGCCAGCAGCGACGGGCGGCTCGGCGGCAATCAGCCCCAGCATTTT	NA	TRBV7-9	TRBJ1-5	NA
CASRDTAYEQYF	TGTGCCAGCAGGGACACAGCCTACGAGCAGTACTTC	NA	TRBV25-1	TRBJ2-7	NA
CASSPDRYNEQFF	TGCGCCAGCAGTCCCGACAGGTACAATGAGCAGTTCTTC	NA	TRBV5-1	TRBJ2-1	NA
CASSVKGQEKLFF	TGTGCCAGCAGCGTAAAGGGTCAGGAAAAACTGTTTTTT	NA	TRBV5-6	TRBJ1-4	NA
CASSIGDSSYNEQFF	TGTGCCAGTAGTATAGGGGATAGCTCCTACAATGAGCAGTTCTTC	NA	TRBV19	TRBJ2-1	NA
CASSSGQGAYGYTF	TGTGCCAGCAGCTCGGGACAGGGGGCGTATGGCTACACCTTC	NA	TRBV28	TRBJ1-2	TRBD1
CASSEGHGGTEAFF	TGCGCCAGCAGCGAGGGACACGGGGGCACTGAAGCTTTCTTT	few	TRBV5-1	TRBJ1-1	NA
CAWSISRTSGRAGYNEQFF	TGTGCCTGGAGTATTTCTCGGACTAGCGGGAGGGCAGGCTACAATGAGCAGTTCTTC	NA	TRBV30	TRBJ2-1	TRBD2
CASSLRRLAGTYEQYF	TGTGCCAGCAGCTTAAGGCGACTAGCGGGTACCTACGAGCAGTACTTC	few	TRBV7-9	TRBJ2-7	TRBD2
CASSSGQGGETQYF	TGCGCCAGCAGCTCGGGACAGGGTGGAGAGACCCAGTACTTC	once	TRBV5-1	TRBJ2-5	TRBD1
CATGRDHLSAETQYF	TGCGCCACCGGCCGTGACCATCTTTCGGCAGAGACCCAGTACTTC	NA	TRBV10-2	TRBJ2-5	NA
CASSLDSGGTNEKLFF	TGCGCCAGCAGCTTGGACTCTGGGGGAACTAATGAAAAACTGTTTTTT	NA	TRBV5-1	TRBJ1-4	NA
CASSDYNEQFF	TGTGCCAGCAGTGACTACAATGAGCAGTTCTTC	few	TRBV2	TRBJ2-1	NA
CASSLTAGVNYEQYF	TGTGCCAGCAGCTTAACAGCGGGAGTTAACTACGAGCAGTACTTC	few	TRBV7-9	TRBJ2-7	TRBD2
CASSMTTAGNTIYF	TGTGCCAGCAGCATGACGACAGCTGGAAACACCATATATTTT	many	TRBV14	TRBJ1-3	NA
CASRFLRGTTEAFF	TGTGCCAGCAGATTCTTACGGGGGACCACTGAAGCTTTCTTT	few	TRBV27	TRBJ1-1	NA
CSVGGLGSYGYTF	TGCAGCGTTGGAGGGCTGGGTAGCTATGGCTACACCTTC	few	TRBV29-1	TRBJ1-2	NA
CASSLGGADQNTEAFF	TGTGCCAGCAGCCTAGGGGGGGCAGACCAGAACACTGAAGCTTTCTTT	NA	TRBV28	TRBJ1-1	NA
CASSLGLASTYEQYF	TGTGCCAGCAGCTTGGGACTAGCGAGCACATACGAGCAGTACTTC	NA	TRBV5-4	TRBJ2-7	TRBD2
CASSLAVVETQYF	TGTGCCAGCAGCTTAGCTGTTGTAGAGACCCAGTACTTC	few	TRBV7-9	TRBJ2-5	NA
CASSDYPGNEQFF	TGTGCCAGCAGTGACTATCCGGGCAATGAGCAGTTCTTC	few	TRBV6-4	TRBJ2-1	NA
CASSSTGLAGAEQYF	TGTGCCAGCAGCTCTACGGGACTAGCGGGAGCTGAGCAGTACTTC	NA	TRBV11-2	TRBJ2-7	TRBD2
CASSLRQIPGGYTF	TGTGCCAGCAGTCTAAGACAGATTCCAGGGGGCTACACCTTC	NA	TRBV28	TRBJ1-2	NA
CASSYGRDRAGAFF	TGTGCCAGCAGTTACGGTCGGGACAGGGCTGGAGCTTTCTTT	NA	TRBV6-6	TRBJ1-1	TRBD1
CASSGATIGANVLTF	TGTGCCAGCAGCGGGGCTACCATTGGGGCCAACGTCCTGACTTTC	NA	TRBV9	TRBJ2-6	NA
CASSLAASGRSEQYF	TGTGCCAGCAGCTTAGCAGCTAGCGGGAGGTCCGAGCAGTACTTC	once	TRBV7-3	TRBJ2-7	TRBD2
CASSLGPEGHSGNTIYF	TGTGCCAGCAGCTTAGGTCCCGAAGGGCACTCTGGAAACACCATATATTTT	NA	TRBV9	TRBJ1-3	NA
CASSLPRGGNRFVDEQFF	TGTGCCAGCAGCTTACCCCGGGGCGGGAATAGATTCGTCGATGAGCAGTTCTTC	NA	TRBV5-4	TRBJ2-1	NA
CASRVGTDTYGYTF	TGTGCCAGCAGAGTCGGGACGGATACTTATGGCTACACCTTC	few	TRBV6-1	TRBJ1-2	NA
CASSTPAFNQPQHF	TGTGCCAGCAGTACCCCCGCGTTCAATCAGCCCCAGCATTTT	NA	TRBV6-6	TRBJ1-5	NA
CAWGTSLSYEQYF	TGTGCCTGGGGGACTAGCCTCTCCTACGAGCAGTACTTC	once	TRBV30	TRBJ2-7	TRBD2
CASSTNRGENEQFF	TGTGCCAGCAGCACCAACAGGGGAGAAAATGAGCAGTTCTTC	NA	TRBV11-3	TRBJ2-1	TRBD1
CASSSGTSGNNPEQFF	TGCGCCAGCAGCTCTGGGACTAGCGGGAACAATCCTGAGCAGTTCTTC	NA	TRBV5-1	TRBJ2-1	TRBD2
CATQSTDTQYF	TGTGCCACTCAATCCACAGATACGCAGTATTTT	NA	TRBV19	TRBJ2-3	NA
CASGLAGVFNEQFF	TGCGCCAGCGGTCTCGCGGGAGTGTTTAATGAGCAGTTCTTC	NA	TRBV5-1	TRBJ2-1	TRBD2
CATSRATDTQYF	TGTGCCACCAGCAGAGCCACAGATACGCAGTATTTT	NA	TRBV15	TRBJ2-3	NA
CASSPGTGGLTEQFF	TGTGCCAGCAGCCCGGGGACAGGGGGACTCACTGAGCAGTTCTTC	many	TRBV7-3	TRBJ2-1	TRBD1
CASSWDSSSYEQYF	TGTGCCAGTAGTTGGGACAGCTCCTCCTACGAGCAGTACTTC	NA	TRBV19	TRBJ2-7	TRBD1
CASSTGRIVWPQHF	TGTGCCAGTAGTACAGGACGGATTGTTTGGCCCCAGCATTTT	NA	TRBV19	TRBJ1-5	NA
CASSYPSGTYEQYF	TGTGCCAGCAGCTACCCTAGCGGAACCTACGAGCAGTACTTC	NA	TRBV5-4	TRBJ2-7	TRBD2
CASSLAIGGVSNTEAFF	TGCGCCAGCAGCTTGGCAATAGGGGGTGTTTCGAACACTGAAGCTTTCTTT	NA	TRBV5-1	TRBJ1-1	NA
CASTGRGSVNEQFF	TGTGCCAGCACCGGTCGCGGGTCTGTCAATGAGCAGTTCTTC	NA	TRBV27	TRBJ2-1	NA
CASSSAGTGSYEQYF	TGTGCCAGCAGTTCAGCCGGGACAGGGAGTTACGAGCAGTACTTC	NA	TRBV28	TRBJ2-7	TRBD1
CASSSPGGGVPYNEQFF	TGTGCCAGCAGTTCCCCGGGTGGGGGGGTGCCCTACAATGAGCAGTTCTTC	NA	TRBV28	TRBJ2-1	TRBD2
CSVGRGVHEQYF	TGCAGCGTTGGTAGGGGGGTTCACGAGCAGTACTTC	many	TRBV29-1	TRBJ2-7	NA
CASSDSPGPGRANEKLFF	TGTGCCAGCAGTGATTCACCGGGACCAGGGCGAGCTAATGAAAAACTGTTTTTT	NA	TRBV2	TRBJ1-4	NA
CASSPSTSGRYNEQFF	TGCGCCAGCAGCCCTTCGACTAGCGGGAGGTACAATGAGCAGTTCTTC	few	TRBV5-1	TRBJ2-1	TRBD2
CASSHLSGRAQDTQYF	TGTGCCAGCAGCCATCTCAGCGGGAGGGCCCAAGATACGCAGTATTTT	NA	TRBV14	TRBJ2-3	TRBD2
CASSMNTGGIVSPWGYTF	TGTGCCAGTAGTATGAACACAGGGGGCATAGTATCCCCTTGGGGCTACACCTTC	NA	TRBV19	TRBJ1-2	TRBD1